This TCR beta chain was obtained from a study of T-cell reconstitution after alpha-beta-depleted transplantation in children. This clonotype was seen ten or more times. A TCRbeta library incorporating unique molecular identifiers was prepared. TCRdb processed the PCR reads anew with MiXCR; each CDR3 protein has one entry. The profile shows a few hundred thousand distinct CDR3 sequences, under 14% of them singletons. V was pared by 6 bases and J by 2 bases, with 3 bases of the junction left unmatched. Germline loops: CDR1 MDHEN, CDR2 SYDVKM. The length of the CDR3 is 13 residues. The gene calls are TRBV28 and TRBJ2-7, with 8 positions matching TRBD1. This clonotype was sampled from a male patient under 10 years old who had a stem cell transplant for chronic granulomatous disease, so the T cells may come from the graft donor. The material was peripheral blood, obtained 180 days after TCRalphabeta/CD19-depleted stem cell transplant. CDR3 sequence (DNA): TGTGCCAGCAGGACAGGGGCCCCCTACGAGCAGTACTTC. Amino acid sequence: CASRTGAPYEQYF.